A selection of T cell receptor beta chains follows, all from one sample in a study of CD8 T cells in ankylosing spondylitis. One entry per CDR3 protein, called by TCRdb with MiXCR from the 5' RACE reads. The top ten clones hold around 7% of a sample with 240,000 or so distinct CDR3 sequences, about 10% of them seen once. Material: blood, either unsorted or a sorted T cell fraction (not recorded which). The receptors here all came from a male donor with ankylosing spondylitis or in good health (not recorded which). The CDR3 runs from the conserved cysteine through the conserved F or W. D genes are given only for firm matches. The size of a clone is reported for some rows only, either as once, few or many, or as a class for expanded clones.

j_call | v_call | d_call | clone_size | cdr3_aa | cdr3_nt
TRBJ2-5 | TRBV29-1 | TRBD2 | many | CSVPQRRGDPAEETQYF | TGCAGCGTTCCCCAACGGCGGGGGGACCCTGCGGAAGAGACCCAGTACTTC
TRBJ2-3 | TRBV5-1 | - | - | CASSFLAVQGGSPSTDTQYF | TGCGCCAGCAGCTTCCTGGCAGTCCAGGGCGGGTCTCCCAGCACAGATACGCAGTATTTT
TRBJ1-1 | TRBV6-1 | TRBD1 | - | CASRPGLDRRNTEAFF | TGTGCCAGCAGACCGGGATTGGACAGGCGAAACACTGAAGCTTTCTTT
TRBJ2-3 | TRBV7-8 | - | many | CASSPRTGVSTDTQYF | TGTGCCAGCAGCCCCCGGACCGGAGTTAGCACAGATACGCAGTATTTT
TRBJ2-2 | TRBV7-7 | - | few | CASSREGVGGELFF | TGTGCCAGCAGCCGAGAAGGGGTAGGGGGGGAGCTGTTTTTT
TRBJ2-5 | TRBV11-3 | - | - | CASSLGLKEQETQYF | TGTGCCAGCAGCTTAGGGTTGAAGGAACAAGAGACCCAGTACTTC
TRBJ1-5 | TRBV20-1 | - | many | CSAREGGGESNQPQHF | TGCAGTGCTAGAGAGGGTGGGGGGGAGAGCAATCAGCCCCAGCATTTT
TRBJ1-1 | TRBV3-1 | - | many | CASSQTDRLAFF | TGTGCCAGCAGCCAAACTGACAGGTTGGCTTTCTTT
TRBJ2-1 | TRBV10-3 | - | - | CAISESAFGGALDEQFF | TGTGCCATCAGTGAGTCCGCATTTGGAGGGGCCCTGGATGAGCAGTTCTTC
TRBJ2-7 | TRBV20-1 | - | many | CSARDEGGEQYF | TGCAGTGCTAGAGATGAGGGGGGCGAGCAGTACTTC
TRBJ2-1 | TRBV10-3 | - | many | CAISDVGVTYNEQFF | TGTGCCATCAGTGACGTGGGGGTAACCTACAATGAGCAGTTCTTC
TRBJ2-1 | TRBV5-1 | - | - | CASSSDRREDEQFF | TGCGCCAGCAGCTCCGACAGGCGTGAGGATGAGCAGTTCTTC
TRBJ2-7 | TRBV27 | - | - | CASSLSNTYEQYF | TGTGCCAGCAGTTTGTCGAACACCTACGAGCAGTACTTC
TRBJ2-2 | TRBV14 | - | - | CASSQRTGPANTGELFF | TGTGCCAGCAGCCAACGAACGGGTCCCGCGAACACCGGGGAGCTGTTTTTT
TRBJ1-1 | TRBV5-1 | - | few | CASSLALNQGEAFF | TGCGCCAGCAGCTTGGCCCTAAACCAGGGTGAAGCTTTCTTT
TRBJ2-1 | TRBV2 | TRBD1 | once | CASSSGTGRFF | TGTGCCAGCAGTTCCGGGACAGGTCGGTTCTTC